This T cell receptor beta chain was observed in a study of blood T cells in healthy people across ages. Across the study: About one barcoded beta molecule per two T cells was captured by template switching.

From germline, CDR1 is DFQATT and CDR2 SNEGSKA (reference sequence). V was trimmed by 1 base and J by 13 bases, leaving 29 bases between them. The CDR3 consists of 17 residues. Points from the study as a whole: Unsorted PBMCs ruled out conclusive naive versus antigen-experienced comparison.

Per sample, a minimum of 6 million PBMCs were isolated. Alongside a J-beta primer mix, a sample-barcoded 5' primer served in a second PCR lasting about 7 to 11 cycles. TCRdb itself ran the 5' RACE reads through MiXCR, one entry per CDR3 protein. The profile shows hundreds of thousands of distinct CDR3 sequences, about 53% of them singletons. As concerns this clonotype: Its antigen remains unknown.

This clonotype was obtained from a man aged 55 to 70 in good health. The chain combines TRBV20-1 with TRBJ2-4, with D uncertain. The sequencing input was blood. The CDR3 reads CSARGKTEHQFRREQYF. The CDR3 DNA is TGCAGTGCTAGAGGAAAAACAGAACATCAATTCCGTCGTGAGCAGTACTTC.